This record covers a single T cell receptor (beta chain). Its matching antigen is unknown. Just one base apart from a much larger clone, this may be a read error. Calling Graves' hyperthyroidism stable meant ophthalmopathy did not progress within 18 months. About 10 ml of fresh peripheral blood supplied the PBMCs. Amplification yielded TCR beta CDR3 regions, with RNA transcripts as the source. Researchers ran a first-round RT-PCR on the TCR CDR3 using the HTBI primer set. TCRdb re-called the multiplex PCR reads through MiXCR, storing one row per CDR3 protein. This table holds about 560,000 distinct CDR3 sequences, about 15% found once. This entry belongs to a study of T cells in Graves' hyperthyroidism and ophthalmopathy. Findings and limits, study-wide: Ophthalmopathy was distinguished from stable hyperthyroidism by 13 V-J signatures. A median about 6 months before onset, the model predicted ophthalmopathy.

Material for sequencing was blood. The receptor was isolated from a woman aged 40 to 50 with Graves' hyperthyroidism.

CDR3 region: CASSLVGDPKTQYF. The DNA of the CDR3 is TGTGCCAGCAGCTTAGTTGGGGACCCTAAGACCCAGTACTTC. This rearrangement joins TRBV11-2 to TRBJ2-5; possibly TRBD1 or TRBD2 for D (5 bases each). The CDR3 extends over 14 amino acids. Deletions cut 1 base from V and 6 bases from J, with 12 bases between. Germline V gene sequence: CDR1 SGHAT, CDR2 FQNNGV. Filled out from reference TRBV11-2 and TRBJ2-5, the complete variable domain reads EAGVAQSPRYKIIEKRQSVAFWCNPISGHATLYWYQQILGQGPKLLIQFQNNGVVDDSQLPKDRFSAERLKGVDSTLKIQPAKLEDSAVYLCASSLVGDPKTQYFGPGTRLLVL.